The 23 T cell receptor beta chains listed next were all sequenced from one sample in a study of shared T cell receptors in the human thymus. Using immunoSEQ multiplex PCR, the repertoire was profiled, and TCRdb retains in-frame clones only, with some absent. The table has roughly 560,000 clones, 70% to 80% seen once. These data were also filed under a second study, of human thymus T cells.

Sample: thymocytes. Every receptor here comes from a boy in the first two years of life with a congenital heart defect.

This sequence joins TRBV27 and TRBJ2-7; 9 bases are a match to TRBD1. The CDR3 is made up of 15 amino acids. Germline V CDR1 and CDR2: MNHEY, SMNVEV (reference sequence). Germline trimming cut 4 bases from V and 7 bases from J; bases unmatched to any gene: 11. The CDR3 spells CASSSTTGGVGEQYF. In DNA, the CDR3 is TGTGCCAGCAGTTCGACGACAGGGGGAGTGGGGGAGCAGTACTTC.

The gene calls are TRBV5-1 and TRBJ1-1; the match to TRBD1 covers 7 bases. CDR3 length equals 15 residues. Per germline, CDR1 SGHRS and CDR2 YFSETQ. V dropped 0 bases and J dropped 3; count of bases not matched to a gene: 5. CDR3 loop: CASSLGSTGDTEAFF. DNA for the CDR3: TGCGCCAGCAGCTTGGGATCTACAGGGGACACTGAAGCTTTCTTT. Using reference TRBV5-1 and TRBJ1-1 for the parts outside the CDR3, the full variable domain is KAGVTQTPRYLIKTRGQQVTLSCSPISGHRSVSWYQQTPGQGLQFLFEYFSETQRNKGNFPGRFSGRQFSNSRSEMNVSTLELGDSALYLCASSLGSTGDTEAFFGQGTRLTVV.

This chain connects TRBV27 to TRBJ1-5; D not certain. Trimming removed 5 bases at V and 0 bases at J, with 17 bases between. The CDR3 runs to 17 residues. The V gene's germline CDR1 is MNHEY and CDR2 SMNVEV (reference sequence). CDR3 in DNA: TGTGCCAGCAGTCCCTCGGGTGTCTCGACTAGCAATCAGCCCCAGCATTTT. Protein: CASSPSGVSTSNQPQHF.

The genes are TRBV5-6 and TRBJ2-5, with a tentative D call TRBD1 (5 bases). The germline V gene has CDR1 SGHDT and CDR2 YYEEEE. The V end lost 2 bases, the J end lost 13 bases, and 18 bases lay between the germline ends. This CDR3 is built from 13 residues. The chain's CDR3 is CASSLCGTGQGYF. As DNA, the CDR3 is TGTGCCAGCAGCTTATGCGGTACGGGCCAGGGGTACTTC.

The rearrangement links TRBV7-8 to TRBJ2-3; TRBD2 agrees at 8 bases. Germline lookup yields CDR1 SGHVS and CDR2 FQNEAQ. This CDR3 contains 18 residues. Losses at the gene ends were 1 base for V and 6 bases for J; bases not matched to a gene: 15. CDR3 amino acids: CASSLDVRERETSDTQYF. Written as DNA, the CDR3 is TGTGCCAGCAGCTTAGATGTGAGGGAGCGGGAGACCTCGGATACGCAGTATTTT.

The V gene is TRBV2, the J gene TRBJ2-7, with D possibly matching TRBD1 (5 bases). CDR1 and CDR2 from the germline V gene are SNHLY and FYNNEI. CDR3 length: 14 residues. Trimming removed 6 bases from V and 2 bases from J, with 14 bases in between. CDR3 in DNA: TGTGCCAGCAGGGGTTGGGGCAGTCCCTACGAGCAGTACTTC. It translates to CASRGWGSPYEQYF.

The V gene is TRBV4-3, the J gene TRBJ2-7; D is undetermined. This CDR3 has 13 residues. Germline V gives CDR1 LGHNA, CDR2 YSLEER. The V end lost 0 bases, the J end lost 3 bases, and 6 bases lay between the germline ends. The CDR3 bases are TGCGCCAGCAGCCAAGATCACGGCTACGAGCAGTACTTC. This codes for CASSQDHGYEQYF.

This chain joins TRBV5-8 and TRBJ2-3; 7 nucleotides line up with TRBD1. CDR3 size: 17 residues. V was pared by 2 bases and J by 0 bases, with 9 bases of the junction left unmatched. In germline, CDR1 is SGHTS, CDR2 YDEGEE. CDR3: CASSFSSGGASTDTQYF. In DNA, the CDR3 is TGTGCCAGCAGCTTCTCCTCAGGGGGTGCTAGCACAGATACGCAGTATTTT.

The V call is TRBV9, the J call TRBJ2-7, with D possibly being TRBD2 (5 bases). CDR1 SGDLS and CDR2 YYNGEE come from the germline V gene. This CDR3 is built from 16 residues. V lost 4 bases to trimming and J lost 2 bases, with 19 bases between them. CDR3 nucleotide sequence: TGTGCCAGCAGCCCCCGAGGGCGGGTCGCCCCCTACGAGCAGTACTTC. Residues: CASSPRGRVAPYEQYF.

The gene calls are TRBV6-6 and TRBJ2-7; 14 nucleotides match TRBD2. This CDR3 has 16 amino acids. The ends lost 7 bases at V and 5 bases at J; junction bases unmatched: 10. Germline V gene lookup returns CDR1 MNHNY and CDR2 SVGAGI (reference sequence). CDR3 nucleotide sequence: TGTGCCAGCACCTCTGAGGGACTAGCGGGAGCGCACGAGCAGTACTTC. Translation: CASTSEGLAGAHEQYF.

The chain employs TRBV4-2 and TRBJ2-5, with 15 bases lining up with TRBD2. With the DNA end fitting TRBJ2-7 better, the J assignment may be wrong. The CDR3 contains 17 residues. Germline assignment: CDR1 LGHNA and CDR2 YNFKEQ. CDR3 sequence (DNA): TGTGCCAGCAGCCACCAGGGACTAGCGGGAGGCCCCTACGAGCAGTACTTC. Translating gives CASSHQGLAGGPYEQYF.

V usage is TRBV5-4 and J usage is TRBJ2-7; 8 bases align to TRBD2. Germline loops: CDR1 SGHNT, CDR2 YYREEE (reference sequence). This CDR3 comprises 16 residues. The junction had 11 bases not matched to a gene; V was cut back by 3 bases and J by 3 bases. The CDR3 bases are TGTGCCAGCAGCTCGCCCACTAGCGGAACTAACTACGAGCAGTACTTC. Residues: CASSSPTSGTNYEQYF.

CDR3 protein: CASSIGKEGAYNEQFF. DNA of the CDR3: TGTGCCAGTAGTATAGGTAAGGAGGGGGCATACAATGAGCAGTTCTTC. The J gene is TRBJ2-1, the V gene TRBV19; tentative D call: TRBD1 (7 bases). V dropped 1 base and J dropped 4 bases, with 14 bases sitting between them. Germline-derived CDR1 and CDR2 are LNHDA and SQIVND (reference sequence). This CDR3 comprises 16 residues.

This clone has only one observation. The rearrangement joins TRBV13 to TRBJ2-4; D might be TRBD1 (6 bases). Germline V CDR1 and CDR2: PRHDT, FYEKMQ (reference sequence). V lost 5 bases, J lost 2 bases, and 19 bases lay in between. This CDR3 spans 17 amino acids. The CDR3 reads CASSGGERIGTKNIQYF. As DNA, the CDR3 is TGTGCCAGCAGCGGGGGCGAGCGGATCGGGACCAAAAACATTCAGTACTTC. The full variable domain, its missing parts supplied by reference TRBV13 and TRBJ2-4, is AAGVIQSPRHLIKEKRETATLKCYPIPRHDTVYWYQQGPGQDPQFLISFYEKMQSDKGSIPDRFSAQQFSDYHSELNMSSLELGDSALYFCASSGGERIGTKNIQYFGAGTRLSVL.

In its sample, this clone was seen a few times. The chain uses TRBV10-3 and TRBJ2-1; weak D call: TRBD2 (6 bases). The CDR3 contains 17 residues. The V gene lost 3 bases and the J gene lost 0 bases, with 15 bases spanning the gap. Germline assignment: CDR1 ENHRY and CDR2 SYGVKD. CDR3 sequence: CAISEYFGGTSYNEQFF. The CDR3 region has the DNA TGTGCCATCAGTGAATATTTCGGGGGTACCTCCTACAATGAGCAGTTCTTC.

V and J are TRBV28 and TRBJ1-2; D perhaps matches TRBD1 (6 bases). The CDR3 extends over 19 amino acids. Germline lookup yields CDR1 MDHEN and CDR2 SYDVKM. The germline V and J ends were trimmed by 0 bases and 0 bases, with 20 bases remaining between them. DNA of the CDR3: TGTGCCAGCAGTTTATGCCTAGACCAGGGGCGGATTTCTAACTATGGCTACACCTTC. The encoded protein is CASSLCLDQGRISNYGYTF.

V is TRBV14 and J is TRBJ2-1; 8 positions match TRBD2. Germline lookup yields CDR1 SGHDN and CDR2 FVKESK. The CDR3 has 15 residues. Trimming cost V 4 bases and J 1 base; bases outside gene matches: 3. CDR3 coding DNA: TGTGCCAGCAGCCTTCTAGCGGGTTCCTACAATGAGCAGTTCTTC. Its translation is CASSLLAGSYNEQFF.

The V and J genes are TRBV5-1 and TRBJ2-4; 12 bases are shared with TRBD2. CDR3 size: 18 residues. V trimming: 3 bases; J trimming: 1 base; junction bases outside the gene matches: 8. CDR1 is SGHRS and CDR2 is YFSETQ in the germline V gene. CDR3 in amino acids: CASSSRTSGMTAKNIQYF. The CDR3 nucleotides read TGCGCCAGCAGCTCGCGGACTAGCGGGATGACGGCCAAAAACATTCAGTACTTC.

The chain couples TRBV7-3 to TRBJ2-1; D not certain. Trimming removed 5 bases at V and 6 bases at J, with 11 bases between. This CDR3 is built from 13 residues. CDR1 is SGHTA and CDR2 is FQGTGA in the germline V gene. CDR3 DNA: TGTGCCAGCAGCACTCACTCCCCCAATGAGCAGTTCTTC. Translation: CASSTHSPNEQFF.

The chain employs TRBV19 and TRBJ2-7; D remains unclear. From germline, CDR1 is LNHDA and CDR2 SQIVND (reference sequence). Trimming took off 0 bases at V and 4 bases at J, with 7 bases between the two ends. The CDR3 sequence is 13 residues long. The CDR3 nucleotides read TGTGCCAGTAGTATAGAAGGAGTTTACGAGCAGTACTTC. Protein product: CASSIEGVYEQYF.

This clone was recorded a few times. The CDR3 protein is CASSLLPQGAMEAFF. The CDR3, as DNA: TGTGCCAGCAGCTTACTCCCACAGGGGGCGATGGAAGCTTTCTTT. The chain employs TRBV7-9 and TRBJ1-1; 9 bases line up with TRBD1. Germline CDR1 is SEHNR and CDR2 is FQNEAQ (reference sequence). The J segment lost 8 bases and the V segment lost 2 bases, leaving 9 bases of the junction unmatched. This CDR3 contains 15 residues.

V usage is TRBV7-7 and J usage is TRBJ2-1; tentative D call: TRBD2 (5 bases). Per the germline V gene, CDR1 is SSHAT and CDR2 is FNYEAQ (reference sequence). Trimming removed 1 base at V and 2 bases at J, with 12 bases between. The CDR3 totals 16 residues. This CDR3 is CASSLGGGSTYNEQFF. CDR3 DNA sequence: TGTGCCAGCAGCTTAGGCGGAGGTAGCACCTACAATGAGCAGTTCTTC.

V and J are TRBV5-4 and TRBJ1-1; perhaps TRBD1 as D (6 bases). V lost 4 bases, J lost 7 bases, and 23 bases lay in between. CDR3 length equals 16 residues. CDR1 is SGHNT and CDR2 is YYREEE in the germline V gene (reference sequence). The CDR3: CASSAPGGGWVGEAFF. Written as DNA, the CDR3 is TGTGCCAGCAGCGCTCCGGGGGGCGGATGGGTGGGTGAAGCTTTCTTT.